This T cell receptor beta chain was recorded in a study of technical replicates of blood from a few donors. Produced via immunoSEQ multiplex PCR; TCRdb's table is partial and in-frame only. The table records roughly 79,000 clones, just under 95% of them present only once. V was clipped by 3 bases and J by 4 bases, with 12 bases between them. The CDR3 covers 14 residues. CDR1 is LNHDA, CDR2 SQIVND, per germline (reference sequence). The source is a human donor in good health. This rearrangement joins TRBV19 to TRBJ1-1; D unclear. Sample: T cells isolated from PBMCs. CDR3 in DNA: TGTGCCAGTAGTATGCAGGCATCGACCACTGAAGCTTTCTTT. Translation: CASSMQASTTEAFF.